Following are 7 T cell receptor beta chains from one sample sequenced in a study of cytotoxic CD8 clonotypes in ibrutinib-treated CLL. The data were produced by immunoSEQ multiplex PCR, yet TCRdb's version contains in-frame clones alone and is incomplete. In the table there are approximately 130,000 clones, approximately 80% of which are singletons. The sequencing here drew on PBMCs, taken after 24 months of ibrutinib treatment. The receptors shown here come from a human donor with chronic lymphocytic leukemia.

J is TRBJ2-5 and V is TRBV19; D is perhaps TRBD2 (6 bases). Germline CDR1 is LNHDA and CDR2 is SQIVND (reference sequence). Trimming cost V 7 bases and J 1 base, with 10 bases left between them. There are 13 residues in the CDR3. CDR3 nucleotide sequence: TGTGCCAGTACGTTCGGGGGCCAAGAGACCCAGTACTTC. Protein sequence: CASTFGGQETQYF.

The chain is built from TRBV27 and TRBJ1-1; D remains unclear. This CDR3 is built from 15 residues. Per germline, CDR1 MNHEY and CDR2 SMNVEV (reference sequence). Trimming shortened V by 4 bases and J by 1 base, and 13 bases separated the two germline ends. CDR3 DNA sequence: TGTGCCAGCAGTTCGATGGCGGAATGGAACACTGAAGCTTTCTTT. Translation: CASSSMAEWNTEAFF.

The chain joins TRBV7-6 to TRBJ2-3; TRBD1 matches 8 bases. The CDR3 length is 15 residues. The germline gives CDR1 SGHVS, CDR2 FNYEAQ. V shed 5 bases and J 2 bases; nucleotides not matched to a gene: 6. The CDR3 protein is CASSTSDRATDTQYF. The CDR3 bases are TGTGCCAGCAGCACGTCGGACAGGGCCACAGATACGCAGTATTTT.

This sequence joins TRBV6-6 and TRBJ1-4, with a possible D match to TRBD1 (5 bases). This CDR3 spans 15 amino acids. Trimming cost V 2 bases and J 3 bases, with 10 bases left between them. The germline CDR1 and CDR2 sequences are MNHNY and SVGAGI (reference sequence). CDR3 in DNA: TGTGCCAGCAGTTACGGTTGGGGGGCTAATGAAAAACTGTTTTTT. Encoded protein: CASSYGWGANEKLFF.

The chain uses TRBV19 and TRBJ2-2, with D perhaps assigned TRBD1 or TRBD2 (5 bases each). CDR1 LNHDA and CDR2 SQIVND come from the germline V gene (reference sequence). The CDR3 length is 18 residues. With 5 bases removed from V and 1 base from J, the gap between germline ends came to 20 bases. This CDR3 is CASSRGQAGIRNTGELFF. DNA of the CDR3: TGTGCCAGTAGTCGGGGTCAAGCAGGGATTAGGAACACCGGGGAGCTGTTTTTT.

A few counts support this clone. The genes are TRBV30 and TRBJ1-6; 7 bases line up with TRBD1. V lost 3 bases to trimming and J lost 1 base; unmatched junction nucleotides: 3. CDR1 is GTSNPN, CDR2 SVGIG, per germline (reference sequence). The CDR3 covers 15 residues. CDR3 loop: CAWRQGWSYNSPLHF. Written as DNA, the CDR3 is TGTGCCTGGAGACAGGGGTGGTCCTATAATTCACCCCTCCACTTT.

The rearrangement uses TRBV5-1 and TRBJ1-5; 9 positions match TRBD1. Germline lookup yields CDR1 SGHRS and CDR2 YFSETQ. The CDR3 is 15 amino acids. The V gene end was trimmed by 4 bases and the J gene end by 4 bases; junction bases not matched to a gene: 6. The CDR3 DNA reads as TGCGCCAGCAGCCGGAGTGGGACAGGGAATCAGCCCCAGCATTTT. This gives the protein CASSRSGTGNQPQHF.